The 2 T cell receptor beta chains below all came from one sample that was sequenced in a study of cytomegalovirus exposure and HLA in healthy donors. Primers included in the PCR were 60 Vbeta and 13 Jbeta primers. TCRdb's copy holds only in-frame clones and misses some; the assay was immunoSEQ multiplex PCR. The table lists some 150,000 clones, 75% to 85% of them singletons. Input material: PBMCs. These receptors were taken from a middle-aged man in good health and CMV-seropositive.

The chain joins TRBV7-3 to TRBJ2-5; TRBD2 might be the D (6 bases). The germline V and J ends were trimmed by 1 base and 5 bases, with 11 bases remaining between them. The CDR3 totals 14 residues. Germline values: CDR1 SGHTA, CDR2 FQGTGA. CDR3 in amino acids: CASSLNAGRETQYF. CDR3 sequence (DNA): TGTGCCAGCAGCTTAAATGCAGGGAGGGAGACCCAGTACTTC.

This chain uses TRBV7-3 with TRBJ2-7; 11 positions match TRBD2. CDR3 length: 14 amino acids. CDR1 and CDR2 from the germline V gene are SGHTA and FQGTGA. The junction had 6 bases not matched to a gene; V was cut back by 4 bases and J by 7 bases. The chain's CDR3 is CASSSWGLAVEQYF. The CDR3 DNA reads TGTGCCAGCAGCTCTTGGGGACTAGCGGTTGAGCAGTACTTC.